There are a few counts of the clone carrying this T cell receptor beta chain. The antigen is unknown. The CDR3 runs 13 residues. Germline lookup yields CDR1 DFQATT and CDR2 SNEGSKA (reference sequence). V lost 3 bases to trimming and J lost 7 bases, with 13 bases between them. This sample was included in a study of early T cells in non-severe SARS-CoV-2 infection. Whole-study results and caveats: Matching against VDJdb likely underestimated virus-specific expansions, favoring anti-spike CD8.

TCRdb reanalysed the 5' RACE reads using MiXCR and keeps one entry per CDR3 protein. The repertoire includes approximately 110,000 distinct CDR3 sequences, about 15% of them detected once, and around a fifth sits in the top ten. The sequencing input was whole blood. The receptor comes from an adult who was a healthcare worker with PCR-confirmed SARS-CoV-2 infection or an uninfected control (not recorded which). The chain employs TRBV20-1 and TRBJ1-5, with D possibly matching TRBD1 (6 bases). CDR3 coding DNA: TGCAGTGCTAGTTTCAGGGGCAGGCAGCCCCAGCATTTT. Translation gives CSASFRGRQPQHF.